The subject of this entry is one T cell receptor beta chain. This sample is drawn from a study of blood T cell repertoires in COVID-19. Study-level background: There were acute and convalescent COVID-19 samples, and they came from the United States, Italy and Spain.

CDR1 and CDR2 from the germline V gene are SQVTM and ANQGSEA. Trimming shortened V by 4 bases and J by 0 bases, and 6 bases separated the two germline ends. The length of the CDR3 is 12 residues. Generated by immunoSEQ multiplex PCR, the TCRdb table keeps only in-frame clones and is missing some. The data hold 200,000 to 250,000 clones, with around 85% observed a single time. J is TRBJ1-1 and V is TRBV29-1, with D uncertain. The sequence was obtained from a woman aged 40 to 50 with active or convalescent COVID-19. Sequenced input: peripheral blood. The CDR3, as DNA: TGCAGCGTTGCCCAGGTGAACACTGAAGCTTTCTTT. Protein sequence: CSVAQVNTEAFF.